Shown below are 18 T cell receptor beta chains from a single sample sequenced in a study of blood T cell repertoires in COVID-19. Clones were sequenced by immunoSEQ multiplex PCR, and TCRdb holds only the in-frame ones, with some missing. Altogether 140,000 or so clones are present, around four fifths being singletons, with the ten largest covering roughly 6.4%. Sequencing input: PBMCs or T cells enriched from blood (not recorded which). Source of these receptors: a woman aged 40 to 55 who had recovered from COVID-19.

The chain employs TRBV7-6 and TRBJ1-5, with 9 bases aligning to TRBD1. The V gene's germline CDR1 is SGHVS and CDR2 FNYEAQ. Trimming took 6 bases from V and 2 from J; bases not matched to a gene: 8. The CDR3 runs 16 residues. The CDR3 here is CASSPRTGEGNQPQHF. CDR3 DNA: TGTGCCAGCAGTCCGCGGACAGGGGAAGGCAATCAGCCCCAGCATTTT. Based on the CDR3 plus reference TRBV7-6 and TRBJ1-5, the full variable domain is GAGVSQSPRYKVTKRGQDVALRCDPISGHVSLYWYRQALGQGPEFLTYFNYEAQQDKSGLPNDRFSAERPEGSISTLTIQRTEQRDSAMYRCASSPRTGEGNQPQHFGDGTRLSIL.

The genes are TRBV27 and TRBJ1-5; the D gene is possibly TRBD1 (6 bases). The V gene's germline CDR1 is MNHEY and CDR2 SMNVEV (reference sequence). The CDR3 length is 14 residues. The ends were cut back, 2 bases at V and 7 bases at J, with 12 bases in the middle. CDR3 sequence reads: CASSLGRGGQPQHF. The CDR3 DNA is TGTGCCAGCAGTTTAGGAAGGGGGGGCCAGCCCCAGCATTTT.

The rearrangement joins TRBV5-1 to TRBJ2-1; 7 bases line up with TRBD1. The CDR3 is made up of 14 amino acids. The germline V gene has CDR1 SGHRS and CDR2 YFSETQ. The trim removed 0 bases at V and 5 bases at J, leaving 2 bases unmatched. CDR3: CASSLAGQHNEQFF. The CDR3 coding sequence is TGCGCCAGCAGCTTGGCGGGACAGCACAATGAGCAGTTCTTC.

The chain employs TRBV19 and TRBJ2-5; 15 nucleotides line up with TRBD2. Germline lookup yields CDR1 LNHDA and CDR2 SQIVND (reference sequence). The V segment lost 5 bases and the J segment 2 bases; nucleotides outside the gene matches: 6. This CDR3 is built from 17 residues. CDR3 sequence reads: CASSVGLAGGPQETQYF. The CDR3 coding sequence is TGTGCCAGTAGTGTGGGACTAGCGGGGGGCCCTCAAGAGACCCAGTACTTC.

This chain links TRBV7-9 with TRBJ1-2; 10 positions match TRBD1. J gave up 1 base and V 4 bases, and 3 bases lay outside the gene matches. This CDR3 region has 15 residues. Germline CDR1 and CDR2: SEHNR and FQNEAQ (reference sequence). The CDR3 DNA reads TGTGCCAGCAGCTCCCGGACAGGGGGTAACTATGGCTACACCTTC. This translates into CASSSRTGGNYGYTF.

This chain joins TRBV4-2 and TRBJ1-2, with 9 bases matching TRBD1. There are 14 residues in the CDR3. Germline V gives CDR1 LGHNA, CDR2 YNFKEQ. Trimming removed 4 bases from V and 6 bases from J; junction bases left unmatched: 6. The CDR3 DNA is TGTGCCAGCAGCCCCCTAACAGGGGGCGATGGCTACACCTTC. Translated: CASSPLTGGDGYTF.

This sequence joins TRBV9 and TRBJ2-7; D is uncertain. Germline loops: CDR1 SGDLS, CDR2 YYNGEE. V was shortened by 4 bases and J by 3 bases, with 20 bases between the two germline ends. The CDR3 runs to 16 residues. The chain's CDR3 is CASSPQPDRSFYEQYF. The CDR3 DNA follows: TGTGCCAGCAGCCCGCAACCCGATCGGTCCTTCTACGAGCAGTACTTC.

The chain uses TRBV7-9 and TRBJ1-1, with no clear D. CDR3 length equals 13 residues. Deletions cut 5 bases from V and 4 bases from J, with 11 bases between. CDR1 and CDR2 (germline): SEHNR, FQNEAQ (reference sequence). The CDR3 spells CASSPPPGTEAFF. CDR3 DNA sequence: TGTGCCAGCAGCCCCCCCCCAGGCACTGAAGCTTTCTTT.

The V and J genes are TRBV19 and TRBJ2-2, with a possible D match to TRBD1 (6 bases). The CDR3 totals 14 residues. Germline CDR1 is LNHDA and CDR2 is SQIVND (reference sequence). Trimming shortened V by 4 bases and J by 5 bases, and 11 bases separated the two germline ends. This CDR3 reads CASSSGQQTGELFF. The DNA of the CDR3 is TGTGCCAGTAGTAGCGGACAGCAGACCGGGGAGCTGTTTTTT.

The genes are TRBV6-5 and TRBJ1-2; 7 positions match TRBD1. The CDR3 is 14 amino acids. CDR1 and CDR2 from the germline V gene are MNHEY and SVGAGI. Trimming took 7 bases from V and 4 from J; bases not matched to a gene: 9. CDR3 in DNA: TGTGCCAGCATCGAAGGGGACAGCACCTATGGCTACACCTTC. It is translated as CASIEGDSTYGYTF.

The chain is built from TRBV10-3 and TRBJ1-2; tentatively, D is TRBD1 (6 bases). In germline, CDR1 is ENHRY, CDR2 SYGVKD. Trimming stripped 11 bases from V and 8 bases from J, with 18 bases between. This CDR3 spans 12 amino acids. The CDR3: CAPRRGAKGYTF. CDR3 bases: TGTGCCCCCCGACGGGGGGCTAAGGGCTACACCTTC.

The CDR3 DNA is TGTGCCAGTAGTGGAGAGGCCCTGGAGGCCCACAATCAGCCCCAGCATTTT. It yields the protein CASSGEALEAHNQPQHF. The genes are TRBV19 and TRBJ1-5; D is unclear. This CDR3 has 17 residues. Germline V gene sequence: CDR1 LNHDA, CDR2 SQIVND (reference sequence). V lost 5 bases to trimming and J lost 3 bases, with 20 bases between them. Full variable domain (outside the CDR3, taken from reference TRBV19 and TRBJ1-5): DGGITQSPKYLFRKEGQNVTLSCEQNLNHDAMYWYRQDPGQGLRLIYYSQIVNDFQKGDIAEGYSVSREKKESFPLTVTSAQKNPTAFYLCASSGEALEAHNQPQHFGDGTRLSIL.

The chain is built from TRBV7-9 and TRBJ1-5; TRBD1 matches 12 bases. Trimming cost V 4 bases and J 5 bases; bases outside gene matches: 12. This CDR3 spans 18 amino acids. CDR1 SEHNR and CDR2 FQNEAQ come from the germline V gene (reference sequence). CDR3 loop: CASSSTSTGTGGDQPQHF. CDR3 DNA sequence: TGTGCCAGCAGCTCAACAAGTACCGGGACAGGGGGCGATCAGCCCCAGCATTTT.

The chain couples TRBV6-5 to TRBJ2-1; D gene uncertain. CDR3 length: 12 amino acids. V dropped 6 bases and J dropped 0 bases, with 3 bases sitting between them. Germline V CDR1 and CDR2: MNHEY, SVGAGI. The CDR3 loop reads CASSFSYNEQFF. CDR3 nucleotides: TGTGCCAGCAGCTTCTCCTACAATGAGCAGTTCTTC.

CDR3 nucleotide sequence: TGTGCCAGCAGCTTTACCGGGACAGCCTCTGGAAACACCATATATTTT. Translation: CASSFTGTASGNTIYF. The chain combines TRBV7-8 with TRBJ1-3; 7 positions agree with TRBD1. This CDR3 region has 16 residues. V lost 3 bases to trimming and J lost 0 bases; unmatched junction nucleotides: 5. Germline CDR1 is SGHVS and CDR2 is FQNEAQ.

This chain links TRBV6-5 with TRBJ2-1; 9 positions agree with TRBD2. This CDR3 is built from 15 residues. V was pared by 11 bases and J by 6 bases, with 14 bases of the junction left unmatched. Germline V gives CDR1 MNHEY, CDR2 SVGAGI. The CDR3, as DNA: TGTGCCGCGACCCTAGTGGCGGGAGGGATCAATGAGCAGTTCTTC. It specifies CAATLVAGGINEQFF.

This chain uses TRBV4-2 with TRBJ2-1, with D perhaps TRBD1 (5 bases). The CDR3 length is 14 residues. Trimming cost V 0 bases and J 6 bases, with 9 bases left between them. The V gene's germline CDR1 is LGHNA and CDR2 YNFKEQ. The CDR3 protein is CASSQEAQGNEQFF. The CDR3 DNA sequence: TGTGCCAGCAGCCAAGAGGCGCAGGGCAATGAGCAGTTCTTC.

The chain couples TRBV14 to TRBJ1-2; 9 nucleotides line up with TRBD1. Germline loops: CDR1 SGHDN, CDR2 FVKESK. The J segment lost 4 bases and the V segment lost 2 bases, leaving 5 bases of the junction unmatched. The CDR3 is 15 amino acids. In DNA, the CDR3 is TGTGCCAGCAGCCAAACGACAGGGGGTCGCTATGGCTACACCTTC. As protein: CASSQTTGGRYGYTF.